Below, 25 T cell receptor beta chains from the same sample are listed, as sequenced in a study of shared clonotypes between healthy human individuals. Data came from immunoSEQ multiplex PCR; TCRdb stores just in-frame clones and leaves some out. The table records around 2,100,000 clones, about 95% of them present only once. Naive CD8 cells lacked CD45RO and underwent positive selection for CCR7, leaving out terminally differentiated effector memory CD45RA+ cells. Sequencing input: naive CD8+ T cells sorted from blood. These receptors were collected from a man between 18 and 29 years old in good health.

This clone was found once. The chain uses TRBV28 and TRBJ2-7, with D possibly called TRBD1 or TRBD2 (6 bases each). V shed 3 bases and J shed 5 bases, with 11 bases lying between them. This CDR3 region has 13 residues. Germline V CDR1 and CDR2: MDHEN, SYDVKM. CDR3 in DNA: TGTGCCAGCAGTTTGGGGGGCCGGGACGAGCAGTACTTC. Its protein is CASSLGGRDEQYF.

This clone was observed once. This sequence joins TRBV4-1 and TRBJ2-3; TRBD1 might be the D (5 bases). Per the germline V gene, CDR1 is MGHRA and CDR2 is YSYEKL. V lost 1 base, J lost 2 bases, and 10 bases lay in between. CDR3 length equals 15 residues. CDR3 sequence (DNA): TGCGCCAGCAGCCAAGGACAGCCTTTCACAGATACGCAGTATTTT. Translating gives CASSQGQPFTDTQYF.

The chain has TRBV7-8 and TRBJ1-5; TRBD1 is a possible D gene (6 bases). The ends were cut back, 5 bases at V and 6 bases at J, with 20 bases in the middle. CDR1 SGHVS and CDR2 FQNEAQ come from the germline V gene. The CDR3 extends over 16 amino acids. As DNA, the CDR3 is TGTGCCAGCAGCCCCGGGAACAGGGCGAGGGGTCAGCCCCAGCATTTT. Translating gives CASSPGNRARGQPQHF.

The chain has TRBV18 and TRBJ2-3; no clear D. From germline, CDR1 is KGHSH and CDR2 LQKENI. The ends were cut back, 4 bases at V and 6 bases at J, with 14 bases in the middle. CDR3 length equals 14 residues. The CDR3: CASSLLDGPDTQYF. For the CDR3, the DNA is TGTGCCAGCTCACTCTTGGACGGCCCCGATACGCAGTATTTT.

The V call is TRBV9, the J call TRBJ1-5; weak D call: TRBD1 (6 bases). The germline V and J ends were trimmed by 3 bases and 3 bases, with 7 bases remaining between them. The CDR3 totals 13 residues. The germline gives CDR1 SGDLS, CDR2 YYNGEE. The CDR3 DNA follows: TGTGCCAGCAGCGAGGGGGACAATCAGCCCCAGCATTTT. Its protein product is CASSEGDNQPQHF.

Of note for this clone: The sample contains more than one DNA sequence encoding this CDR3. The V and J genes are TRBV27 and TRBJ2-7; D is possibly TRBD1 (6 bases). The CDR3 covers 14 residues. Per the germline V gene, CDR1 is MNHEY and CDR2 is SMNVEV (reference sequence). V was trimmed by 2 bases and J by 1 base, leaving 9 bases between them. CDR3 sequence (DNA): TGTGCCAGCAGTTTAGGGGGCCCTTCCTACGAGCAGTACTTC. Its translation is CASSLGGPSYEQYF.

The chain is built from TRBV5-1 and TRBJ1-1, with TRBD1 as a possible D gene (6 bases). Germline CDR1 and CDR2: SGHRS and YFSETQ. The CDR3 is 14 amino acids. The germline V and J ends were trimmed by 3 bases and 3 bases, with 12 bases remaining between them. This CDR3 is CASSSRGRDTEAFF. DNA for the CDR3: TGCGCCAGCAGCTCACGGGGGCGAGACACTGAAGCTTTCTTT.

CDR3: CASSSYTGIGTTDTQYF. CDR3 in DNA: TGTGCCAGCAGTTCTTATACAGGGATCGGGACCACAGATACGCAGTATTTT. The genes are TRBV28 and TRBJ2-3; D possibly corresponds to TRBD1 (6 bases). CDR1 MDHEN and CDR2 SYDVKM come from the germline V gene. Trimming removed 4 bases from V and 2 bases from J, with 19 bases in between. The CDR3 extends over 17 amino acids.

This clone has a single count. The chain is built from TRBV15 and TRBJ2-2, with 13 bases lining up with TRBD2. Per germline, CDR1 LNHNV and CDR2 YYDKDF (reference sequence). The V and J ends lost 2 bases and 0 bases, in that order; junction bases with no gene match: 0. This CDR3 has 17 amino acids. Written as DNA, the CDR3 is TGTGCCACCAGCAGAACTAGCGGGGGGGCGAACACCGGGGAGCTGTTTTTT. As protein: CATSRTSGGANTGELFF.

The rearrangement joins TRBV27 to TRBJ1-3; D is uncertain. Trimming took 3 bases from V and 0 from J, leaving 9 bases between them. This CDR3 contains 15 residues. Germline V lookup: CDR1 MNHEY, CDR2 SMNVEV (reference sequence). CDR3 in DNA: TGTGCCAGCAGTTTTTCAGCTATCTCTGGAAACACCATATATTTT. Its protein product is CASSFSAISGNTIYF.

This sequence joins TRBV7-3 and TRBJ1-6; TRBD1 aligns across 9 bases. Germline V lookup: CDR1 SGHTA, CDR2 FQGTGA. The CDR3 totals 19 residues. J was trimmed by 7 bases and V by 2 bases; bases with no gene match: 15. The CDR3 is CASSLSRTGALYPNSPLHF. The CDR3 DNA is TGTGCCAGCAGCTTATCCAGGACAGGGGCCCTCTATCCCAATTCACCCCTCCACTTT.

The CDR3 sequence is CASSGVNYGYTF. Here the CDR3 DNA reads TGCGCCAGCAGTGGGGTGAACTATGGCTACACCTTC. The chain couples TRBV10-1 to TRBJ1-2; D is uncertain. This CDR3 spans 12 amino acids. V lost 4 bases and J 2 bases, leaving 5 bases between the germline ends. Per germline, CDR1 WNHNN and CDR2 SYGVQD (reference sequence).

For the CDR3, the DNA is TGTGCCAGCAGCCCCTATGAGGGGGTAAACATTCAGTACTTC. Protein sequence: CASSPYEGVNIQYF. The gene calls are TRBV7-9 and TRBJ2-4, with a possible D match to TRBD1 (6 bases). The V end lost 5 bases, the J end lost 6 bases, and 14 bases lay between the germline ends. The CDR3 has 14 amino acids. Looked up from germline, CDR1 is SEHNR and CDR2 is FQNEAQ (reference sequence).

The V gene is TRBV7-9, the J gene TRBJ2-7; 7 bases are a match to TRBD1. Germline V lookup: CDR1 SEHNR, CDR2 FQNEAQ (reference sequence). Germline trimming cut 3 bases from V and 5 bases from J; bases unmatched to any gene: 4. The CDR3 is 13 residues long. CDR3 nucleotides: TGTGCCAGCAGCTTTCCGCAGGGGGACGAGCAGTACTTC. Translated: CASSFPQGDEQYF.

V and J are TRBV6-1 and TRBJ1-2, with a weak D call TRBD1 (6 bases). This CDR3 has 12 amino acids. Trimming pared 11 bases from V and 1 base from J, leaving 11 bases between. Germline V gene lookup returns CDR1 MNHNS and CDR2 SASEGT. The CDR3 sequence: CASGGDNYGYTF. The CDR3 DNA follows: TGTGCCTCGGGGGGCGATAACTATGGCTACACCTTC.

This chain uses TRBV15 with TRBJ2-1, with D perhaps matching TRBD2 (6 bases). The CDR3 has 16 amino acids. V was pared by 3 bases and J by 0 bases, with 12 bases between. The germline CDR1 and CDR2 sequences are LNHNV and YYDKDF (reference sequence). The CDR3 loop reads CATSSALGGSYNEQFF. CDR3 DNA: TGTGCCACCAGCAGTGCCCTGGGGGGCTCCTACAATGAGCAGTTCTTC.

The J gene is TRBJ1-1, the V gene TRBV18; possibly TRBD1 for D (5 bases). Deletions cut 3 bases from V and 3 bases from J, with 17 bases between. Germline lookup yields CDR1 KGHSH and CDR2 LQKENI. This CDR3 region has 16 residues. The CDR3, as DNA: TGTGCCAGCTCACCCGGTGGGGGAACGGGGGACACTGAAGCTTTCTTT. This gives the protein CASSPGGGTGDTEAFF.

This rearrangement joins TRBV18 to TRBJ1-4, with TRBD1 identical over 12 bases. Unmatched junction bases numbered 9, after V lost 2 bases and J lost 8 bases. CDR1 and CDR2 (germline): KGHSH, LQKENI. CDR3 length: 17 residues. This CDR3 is CASSPSWGQGANEKLFF. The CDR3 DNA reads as TGTGCCAGCTCACCATCGTGGGGACAGGGGGCAAACGAAAAACTGTTTTTT.

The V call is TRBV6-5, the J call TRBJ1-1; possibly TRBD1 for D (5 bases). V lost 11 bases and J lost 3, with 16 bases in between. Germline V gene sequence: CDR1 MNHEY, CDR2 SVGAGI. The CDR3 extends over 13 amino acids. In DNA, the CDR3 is TGTGCCCCCAACGCGGGGGGATACACTGAAGCTTTCTTT. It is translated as CAPNAGGYTEAFF.

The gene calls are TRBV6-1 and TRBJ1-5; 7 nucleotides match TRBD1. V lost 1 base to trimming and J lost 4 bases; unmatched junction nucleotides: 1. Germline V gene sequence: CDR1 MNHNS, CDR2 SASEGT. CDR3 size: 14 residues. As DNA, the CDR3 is TGTGCCAGCAGTGAAGAGACAGGGAATCAGCCCCAGCATTTT. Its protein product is CASSEETGNQPQHF.

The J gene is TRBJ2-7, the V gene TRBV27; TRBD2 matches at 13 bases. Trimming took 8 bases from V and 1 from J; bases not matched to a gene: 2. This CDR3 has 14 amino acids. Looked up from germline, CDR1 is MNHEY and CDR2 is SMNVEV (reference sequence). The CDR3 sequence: CASGLAGASYEQYF. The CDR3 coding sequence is TGTGCCAGCGGACTAGCGGGGGCTTCCTACGAGCAGTACTTC.

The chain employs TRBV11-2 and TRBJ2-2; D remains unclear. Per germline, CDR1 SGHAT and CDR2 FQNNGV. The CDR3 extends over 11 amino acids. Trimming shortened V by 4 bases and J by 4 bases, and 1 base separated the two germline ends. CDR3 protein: CASSSTGELFF. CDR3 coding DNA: TGTGCCAGCAGCTCCACCGGGGAGCTGTTTTTT.

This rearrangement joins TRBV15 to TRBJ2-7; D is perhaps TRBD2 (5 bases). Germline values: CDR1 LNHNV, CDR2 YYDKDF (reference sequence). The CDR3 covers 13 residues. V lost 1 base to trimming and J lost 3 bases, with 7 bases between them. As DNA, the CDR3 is TGTGCCACCAGCAGAGCACTAGGCTACGAGCAGTACTTC. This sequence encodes CATSRALGYEQYF.

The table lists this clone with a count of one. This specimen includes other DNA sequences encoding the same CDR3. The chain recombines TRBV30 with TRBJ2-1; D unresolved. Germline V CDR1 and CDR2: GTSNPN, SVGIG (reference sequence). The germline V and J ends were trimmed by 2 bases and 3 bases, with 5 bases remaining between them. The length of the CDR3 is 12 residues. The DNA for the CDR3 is TGTGCCTGGAGTCCCGACTACAATGAGCAGTTCTTC. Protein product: CAWSPDYNEQFF.

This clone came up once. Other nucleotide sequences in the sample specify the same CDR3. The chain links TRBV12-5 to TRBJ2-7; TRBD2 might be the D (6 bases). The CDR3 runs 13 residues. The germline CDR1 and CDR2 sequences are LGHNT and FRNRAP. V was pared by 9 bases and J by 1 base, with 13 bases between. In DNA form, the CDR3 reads TGTGCTAGCGCTCCGGGACTTTCCTACGAGCAGTACTTC. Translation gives CASAPGLSYEQYF.